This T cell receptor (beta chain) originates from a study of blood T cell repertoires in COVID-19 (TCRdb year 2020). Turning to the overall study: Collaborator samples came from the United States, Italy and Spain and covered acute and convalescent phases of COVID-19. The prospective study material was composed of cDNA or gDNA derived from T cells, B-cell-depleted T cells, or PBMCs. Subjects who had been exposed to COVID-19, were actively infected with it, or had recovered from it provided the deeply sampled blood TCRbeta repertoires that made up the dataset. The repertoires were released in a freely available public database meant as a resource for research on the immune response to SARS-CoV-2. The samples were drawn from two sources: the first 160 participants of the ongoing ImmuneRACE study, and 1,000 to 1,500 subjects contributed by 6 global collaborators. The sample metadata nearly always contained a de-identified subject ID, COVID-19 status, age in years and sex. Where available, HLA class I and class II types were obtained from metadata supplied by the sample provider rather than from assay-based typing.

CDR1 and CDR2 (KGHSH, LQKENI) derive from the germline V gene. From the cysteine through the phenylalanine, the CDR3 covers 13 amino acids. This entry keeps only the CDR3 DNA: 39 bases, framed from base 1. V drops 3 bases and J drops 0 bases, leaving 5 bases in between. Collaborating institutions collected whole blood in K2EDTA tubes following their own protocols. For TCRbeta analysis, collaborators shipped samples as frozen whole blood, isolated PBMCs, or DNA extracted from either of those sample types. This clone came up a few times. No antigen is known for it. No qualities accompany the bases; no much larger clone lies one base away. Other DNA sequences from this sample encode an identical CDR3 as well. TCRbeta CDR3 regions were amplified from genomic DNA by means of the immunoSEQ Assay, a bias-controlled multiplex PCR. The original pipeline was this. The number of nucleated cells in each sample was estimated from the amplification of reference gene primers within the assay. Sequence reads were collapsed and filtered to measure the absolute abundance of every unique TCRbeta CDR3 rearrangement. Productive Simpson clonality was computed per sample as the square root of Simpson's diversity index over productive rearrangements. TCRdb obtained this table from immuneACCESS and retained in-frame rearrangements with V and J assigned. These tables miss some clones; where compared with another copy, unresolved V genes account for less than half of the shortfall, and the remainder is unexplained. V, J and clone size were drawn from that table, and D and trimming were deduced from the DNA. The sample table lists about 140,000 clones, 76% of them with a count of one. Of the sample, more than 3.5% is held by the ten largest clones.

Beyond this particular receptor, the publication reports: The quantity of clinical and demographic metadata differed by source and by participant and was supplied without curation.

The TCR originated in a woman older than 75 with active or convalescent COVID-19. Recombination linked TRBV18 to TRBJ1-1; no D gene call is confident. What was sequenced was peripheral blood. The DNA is TGTGCCAGCTCACCCACTTTGAACACTGAAGCTTTCTTT. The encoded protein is CASSPTLNTEAFF.